This T cell receptor beta chain came from a study of shared T cell receptors in the human thymus (dated by TCRdb to about 2021). Context from the whole study: The study examined how the human thymus generates shared, self-reactive T-cell receptor alpha chains.

Details on this clone: Which antigen it targets is not known. Base qualities are not recorded, but no much larger clone differs from it by a single base.

V and J lose 1 base and 5 bases, and a span of 8 bases separates them. The CDR1 and CDR2 encoded by the germline V gene (reference sequence) are LNHDA and SQIVND. Inclusive of the bounding cysteine and phenylalanine, the CDR3 is 13 residues long. The CDR3 DNA has 39 bases and is translated from base 1. The library was made by the immunoSEQ multiplex PCR assay. TCRdb stores this immuneACCESS table with in-frame sequences only. Part of the clones is absent; in the studies checked, under half of the shortfall reflects unresolved V genes, and no reason is known for the rest. This sample holds 640,000 or so clones; around 87% were observed only once. About 0.0094% of the sample goes to the ten largest clones. The data also belong to a second study, concerning human thymus T cells. The second paper further reports: Immunologically healthy infants undergoing open corrective cardiac surgery for congenital heart defects in Finland were used as donors. The thymus tissue came from surgical resects taken out during corrective cardiac surgery. Biased V and J gene segment usage appeared to be present in both thymic and peripheral blood repertoires. The related research found that thymic TCR repertoires overlapped highly between unrelated individuals. The study described the TCR alpha and beta repertoires in about 8 infant thymus samples and a handful of matching peripheral blood samples. Donor ages ranged from roughly 6 to 244 days, and the cohort comprised roughly six male and two female infants. Thymocytes were freed from the tissue by mechanical means and kept at -70 degrees C as pellets of roughly 9-30 million cells. A QIAsymphony instrument was used to extract genomic DNA from the frozen cell pellets. The immunoSEQ multiplex PCR assay was used to amplify the TCRB and TCRAD loci from a standardized quantity of quality-controlled genomic DNA. Amplicons spanned the V(D)J region at a length sufficient to cover the CDR3 and identify V and J genes. The commercial immunoSEQ service was used to sequence amplicons on an Illumina platform. Primer bias and sequencing errors were corrected as previously described, and TCRAD and TCRB were defined on the basis of the IMGT database. Analysis of the repertoires was done with immunoSEQ Analyzer 3.0 and VDJTools and included basic statistics, V/J segment usage, diversity estimates, rarefaction and pairwise overlap. Diversity was estimated with Chao1, ChaoE, Efron-Thisted, Shannon and inverse Simpson indices, and also on datasets down-sampled to the smallest sample. Repertoire overlap used strict matching of CDR3 nucleotide sequence, V gene and J gene, with Jaccard-based multidimensional scaling clustering. On average, thymus samples yielded some 810,000 unique TCRB clonotypes, whereas blood samples yielded around 88,000.

This clonotype was obtained from a boy younger than two with a congenital heart defect. Donor details come from another sample of the same person, matched by shared clones. The sequencing input was thymocytes. In this chain, TRBV19 is recombined with TRBJ2-5; the D gene identity is not certain. This receptor carries the CDR3 CASSIVAAETQYF. The nucleotide sequence is TGTGCCAGTAGTATAGTAGCTGCTGAGACCCAGTACTTC.